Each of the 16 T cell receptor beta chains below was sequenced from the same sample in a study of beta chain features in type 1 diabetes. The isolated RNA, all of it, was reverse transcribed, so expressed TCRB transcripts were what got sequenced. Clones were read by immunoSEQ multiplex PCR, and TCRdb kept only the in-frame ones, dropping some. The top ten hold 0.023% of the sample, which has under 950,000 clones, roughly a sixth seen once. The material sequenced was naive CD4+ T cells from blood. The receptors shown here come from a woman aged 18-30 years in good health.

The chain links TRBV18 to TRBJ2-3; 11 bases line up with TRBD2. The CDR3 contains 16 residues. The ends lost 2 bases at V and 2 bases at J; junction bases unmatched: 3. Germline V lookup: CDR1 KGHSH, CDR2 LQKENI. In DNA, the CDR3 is TGTGCCAGCTCACCATTGACTAGCGGGATCACAGATACGCAGTATTTT. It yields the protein CASSPLTSGITDTQYF.

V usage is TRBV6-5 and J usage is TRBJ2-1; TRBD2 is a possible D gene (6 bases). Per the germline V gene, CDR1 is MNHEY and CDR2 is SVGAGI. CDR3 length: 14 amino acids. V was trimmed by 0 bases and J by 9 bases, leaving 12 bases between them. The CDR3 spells CASSYSSGVGEQFF. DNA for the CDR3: TGTGCCAGCAGTTACTCGTCGGGGGTCGGTGAGCAGTTCTTC.

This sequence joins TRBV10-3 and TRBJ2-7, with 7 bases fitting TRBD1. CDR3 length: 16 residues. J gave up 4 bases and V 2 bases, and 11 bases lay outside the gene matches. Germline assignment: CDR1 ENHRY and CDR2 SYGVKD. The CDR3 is CAISEPNRGPKYEQYF. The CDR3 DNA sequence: TGTGCCATCAGTGAGCCCAACAGGGGACCAAAGTACGAGCAGTACTTC.

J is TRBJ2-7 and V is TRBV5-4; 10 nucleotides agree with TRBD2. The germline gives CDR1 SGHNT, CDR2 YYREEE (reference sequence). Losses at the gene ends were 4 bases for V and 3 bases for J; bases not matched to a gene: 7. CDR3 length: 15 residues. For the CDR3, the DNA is TGTGCCAGCAGCCCCGGACTAGCGGACTACTACGAGCAGTACTTC. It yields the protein CASSPGLADYYEQYF.

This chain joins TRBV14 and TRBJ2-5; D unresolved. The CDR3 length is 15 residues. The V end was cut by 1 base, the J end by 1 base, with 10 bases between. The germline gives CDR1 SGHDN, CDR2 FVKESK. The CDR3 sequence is CASSQVAHFQETQYF. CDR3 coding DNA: TGTGCCAGCAGCCAAGTGGCACACTTCCAAGAGACCCAGTACTTC. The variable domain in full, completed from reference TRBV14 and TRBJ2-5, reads EAGVTQFPSHSVIEKGQTVTLRCDPISGHDNLYWYRRVMGKEIKFLLHFVKESKQDESGMPNNRFLAERTGGTYSTLKVQPAELEDSGVYFCASSQVAHFQETQYFGPGTRLLVL.

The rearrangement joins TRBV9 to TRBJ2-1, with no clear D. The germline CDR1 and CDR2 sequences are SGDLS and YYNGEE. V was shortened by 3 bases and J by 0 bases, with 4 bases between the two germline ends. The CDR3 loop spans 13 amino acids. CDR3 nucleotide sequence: TGTGCCAGCAGCGCAGGCTCCTACAATGAGCAGTTCTTC. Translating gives CASSAGSYNEQFF.

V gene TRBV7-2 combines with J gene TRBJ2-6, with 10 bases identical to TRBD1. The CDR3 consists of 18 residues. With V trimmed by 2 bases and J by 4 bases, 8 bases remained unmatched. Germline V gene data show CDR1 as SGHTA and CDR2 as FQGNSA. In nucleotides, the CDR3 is TGTGCCAGCAGCTTAATGGGACAGGGGAATTCCGGGGCCAACGTCCTGACTTTC. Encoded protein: CASSLMGQGNSGANVLTF.

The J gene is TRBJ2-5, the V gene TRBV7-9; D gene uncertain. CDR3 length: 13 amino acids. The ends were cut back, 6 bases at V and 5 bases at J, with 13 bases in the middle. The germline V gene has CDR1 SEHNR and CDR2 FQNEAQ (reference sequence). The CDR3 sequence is CASSQSGFETQYF. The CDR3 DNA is TGTGCCAGCAGTCAAAGTGGGTTCGAGACCCAGTACTTC.

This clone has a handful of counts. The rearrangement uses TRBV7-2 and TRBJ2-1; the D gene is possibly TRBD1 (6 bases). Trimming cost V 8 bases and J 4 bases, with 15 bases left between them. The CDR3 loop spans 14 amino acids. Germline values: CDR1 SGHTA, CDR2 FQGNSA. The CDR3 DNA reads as TGTGCCAGCGGCCGGACAGAATATTACAATGAGCAGTTCTTC. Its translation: CASGRTEYYNEQFF.

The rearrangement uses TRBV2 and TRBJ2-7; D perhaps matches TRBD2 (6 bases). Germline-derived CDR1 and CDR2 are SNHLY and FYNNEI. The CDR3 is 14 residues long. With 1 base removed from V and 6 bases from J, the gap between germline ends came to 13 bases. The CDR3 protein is CASSEEASVGEQYF. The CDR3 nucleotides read TGTGCCAGCAGTGAAGAGGCTAGCGTGGGCGAGCAGTACTTC.

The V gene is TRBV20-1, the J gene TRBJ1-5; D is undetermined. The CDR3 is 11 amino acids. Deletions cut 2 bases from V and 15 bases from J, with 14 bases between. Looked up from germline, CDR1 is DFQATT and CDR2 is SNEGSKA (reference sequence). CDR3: CSARSNYHWHF. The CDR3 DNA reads TGCAGTGCTAGATCTAATTACCACTGGCATTTT.

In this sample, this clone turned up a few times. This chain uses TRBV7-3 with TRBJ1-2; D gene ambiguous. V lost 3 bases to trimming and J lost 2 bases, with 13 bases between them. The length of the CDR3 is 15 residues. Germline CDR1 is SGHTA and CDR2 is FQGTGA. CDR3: CASSFEPGPNYGYTF. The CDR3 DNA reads TGTGCCAGCAGCTTCGAACCGGGCCCCAACTATGGCTACACCTTC.

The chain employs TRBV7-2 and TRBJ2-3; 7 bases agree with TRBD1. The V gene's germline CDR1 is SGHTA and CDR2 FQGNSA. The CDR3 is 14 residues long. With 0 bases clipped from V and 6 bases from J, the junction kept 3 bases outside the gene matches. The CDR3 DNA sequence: TGTGCCAGCAGCTTAGCTACAGGGGTCGATACGCAGTATTTT. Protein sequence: CASSLATGVDTQYF. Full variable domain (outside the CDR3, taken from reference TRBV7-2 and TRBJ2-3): GAGVSQSPSNKVTEKGKDVELRCDPISGHTALYWYRQSLGQGLEFLIYFQGNSAPDKSGLPSDRFSAERTGGSVSTLTIQRTQQEDSAVYLCASSLATGVDTQYFGPGTRLTVL.

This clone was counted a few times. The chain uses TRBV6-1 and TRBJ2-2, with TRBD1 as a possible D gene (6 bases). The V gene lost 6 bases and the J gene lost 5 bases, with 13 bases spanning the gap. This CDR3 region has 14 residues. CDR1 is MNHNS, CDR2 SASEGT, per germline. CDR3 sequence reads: CASRDSPSTGELFF. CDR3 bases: TGTGCCAGCAGGGACAGTCCGAGTACCGGGGAGCTGTTTTTT.

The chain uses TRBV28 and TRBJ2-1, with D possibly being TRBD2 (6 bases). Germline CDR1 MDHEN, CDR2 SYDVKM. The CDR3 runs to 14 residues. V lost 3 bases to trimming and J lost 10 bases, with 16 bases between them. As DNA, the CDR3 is TGTGCCAGCAGTTTGGGGACTCCCGATCGCGAGCAGTTCTTC. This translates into CASSLGTPDREQFF.

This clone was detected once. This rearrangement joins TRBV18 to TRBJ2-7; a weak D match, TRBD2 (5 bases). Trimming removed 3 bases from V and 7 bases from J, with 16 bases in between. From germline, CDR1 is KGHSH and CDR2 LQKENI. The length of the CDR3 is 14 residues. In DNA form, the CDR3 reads TGTGCCAGCTCACCGGGAGTCAGGCGACGTGAGCAGTACTTC. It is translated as CASSPGVRRREQYF. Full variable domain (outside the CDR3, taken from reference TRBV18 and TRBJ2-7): NAGVMQNPRHLVRRRGQEARLRCSPMKGHSHVYWYRQLPEEGLKFMVYLQKENIIDESGMPKERFSAEFPKEGPSILRIQQVVRGDSAAYFCASSPGVRRREQYFGPGTRLTVT.